This T cell receptor beta chain was sequenced in a study of T cells after yellow fever vaccination. Overall study: Any fraction with a low cell number was prepared using SMART-Seq v4 Ultra Low Input. General study points: Clonotypes shared by both compartments, CD4 and CD8, made up a small share.

Trimming removed 3 bases from V and 6 bases from J, with 6 bases in between. The CDR3 extends over 12 amino acids. Germline V lookup: CDR1 SNHLY, CDR2 FYNNEI. This clonotype was counted at least ten times. Antigen: not known. A single record per CDR3 protein comes from TCRdb applying MiXCR to the 5' RACE reads. This table has 200,000 to 300,000 distinct CDR3 sequences, approximately 6.3% appearing once. The rearrangement links TRBV2 to TRBJ1-5; no clear D gene. This clonotype was obtained from a man younger than 40 who received the YFV17D yellow fever vaccine. The sequencing here drew on CD4+ T cells sorted from PBMCs, taken on the day of the yellow fever booster vaccination. In nucleotides, the CDR3 is TGTGCCAGCAGTGAGGAACTTCAGCCCCAGCATTTT. It specifies CASSEELQPQHF.